This T cell receptor (beta chain) was documented in a study of metastatic and nonmetastatic thyroid tumors. This clone occurred many times. This same CDR3 is encoded by further DNA sequences in the sample. The germline CDR1 and CDR2 sequences are KGHSH and LQKENI. The germline V and J ends were trimmed by 2 bases and 8 bases, with 16 bases remaining between them. The CDR3 sequence is 15 residues long. TCRdb re-processed the PCR reads through MiXCR. This sample has some 16,000 clones, with 20% to 25% found just once. Patients were all untreated before their thyroid surgery. The sequencing input was tumor tissue. The TCR originated in a male donor with papillary thyroid cancer or a benign thyroid nodule (not recorded which). Some clones in this sample may be carry-over from other donors' samples. The V gene is TRBV18, the J gene TRBJ2-1, with no clear D. Here the CDR3 reads CASSPVTPPTDEQFF. CDR3 in DNA: TGTGCCAGCTCACCAGTAACACCACCTACGGATGAGCAGTTCTTC.